This T cell receptor (beta chain) was found in a study of graft-versus-host responses after intestinal transplantation. Overall study context: Among the recipients, all got anti-thymocyte globulin induction and then tacrolimus and steroids for 3 to 4 years. Findings and caveats of the study: Early after transplant, HvG clones declined as circulating GvH clones peaked. Analysis identified GvH clones in recipient marrow, with some appearing first in ileum or blood.

Sorting after the reaction isolated proliferating CFSE-low CD3+CD4+ and CD3+CD8+ responders. The protocol was immunoSEQ multiplex PCR, while the TCRdb copy is restricted to in-frame clones and leaves out a portion. The sample gives about 20,000 clones, 35% to 40% of which show up once; approximately 0.97% is in the top ten. The CDR3 length is 13 residues. V was pared by 7 bases and J by 7 bases, with 15 bases between. The V gene's germline CDR1 is LNHDA and CDR2 SQIVND (reference sequence). The chain links TRBV19 to TRBJ2-3; D could derive from TRBD1 or TRBD2 (6 bases each). The sequenced sample was alloreactive CD4+ T cells from a mixed lymphocyte reaction culture, obtained before intestinal transplant. Subset: CFSE-low proliferating T cells sorted from approximately 6-day pre-transplant mixed lymphocyte reaction (GvH or HvG direction). The TCR sequence derives from a human patient who received an intestinal transplant. The CDR3 is CASKMGGLNTQYF. DNA of the CDR3: TGTGCCAGTAAGATGGGGGGCTTAAATACGCAGTATTTT.